This TCR beta chain was captured in a study of human T cells and chemical hapten exposure. This clonotype was counted only a few times. TCRdb ran MiXCR on the RACE reads and lists one entry per CDR3 protein. The data show 250,000 or so distinct CDR3 sequences, 7.5% to 10% seen once. Trimming left V 2 bases short and J 6 bases short, with 20 bases between. Germline lookup yields CDR1 MNHEY and CDR2 SVGEGT. CDR3 length equals 16 residues. Indicated time point: pre-sensitization, week 0. The treatment denotes: therapeutic diphenylcyclopropenone sensitization with weekly scalp DPC. The source material was whole blood, sampled in connection with sensitization to the hapten diphenylcyclopropenone (DPC). This sequence originates from a woman in her thirties or forties with alopecia areata. Some clones in this sample may be carry-over from other donors' samples. The V and J genes are TRBV6-2 or TRBV6-3 and TRBJ2-7; tentative D call: TRBD2 (7 bases). This CDR3 is CASSYGFRGALPEQYF. CDR3 bases: TGTGCCAGCAGTTACGGGTTCCGGGGGGCCCTCCCCGAGCAGTACTTC.